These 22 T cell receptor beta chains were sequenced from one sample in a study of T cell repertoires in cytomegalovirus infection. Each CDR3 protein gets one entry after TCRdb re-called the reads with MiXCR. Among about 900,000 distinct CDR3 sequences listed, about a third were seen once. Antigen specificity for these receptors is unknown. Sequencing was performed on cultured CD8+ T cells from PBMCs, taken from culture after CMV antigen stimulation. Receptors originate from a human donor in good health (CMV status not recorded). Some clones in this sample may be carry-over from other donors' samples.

The chain's CDR3 is CASSLDSPQGNTIYF. The CDR3 DNA sequence: TGTGCCAGCAGCCTCGATAGCCCTCAGGGAAACACCATATATTTT. The chain employs TRBV12-3 or TRBV12-4 and TRBJ1-3; D is ambiguous. The CDR3 length is 15 residues. Trimming shortened V by 6 bases and J by 4 bases, and 16 bases separated the two germline ends.

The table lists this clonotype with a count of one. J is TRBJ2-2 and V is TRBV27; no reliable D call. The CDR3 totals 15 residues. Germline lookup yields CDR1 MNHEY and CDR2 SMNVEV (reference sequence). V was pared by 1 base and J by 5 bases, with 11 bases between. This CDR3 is CASSLFDQSTGELFF. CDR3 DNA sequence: TGTGCCAGCAGTTTATTCGACCAGTCTACCGGGGAGCTGTTTTTT.

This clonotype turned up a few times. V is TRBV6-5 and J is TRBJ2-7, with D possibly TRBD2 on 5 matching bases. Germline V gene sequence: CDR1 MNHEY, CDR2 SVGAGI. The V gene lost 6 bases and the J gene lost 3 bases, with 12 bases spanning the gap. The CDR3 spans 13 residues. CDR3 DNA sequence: TGTGCCAGCAGCCCTAGCTCCCTCTACGAGCAGTACTTC. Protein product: CASSPSSLYEQYF.

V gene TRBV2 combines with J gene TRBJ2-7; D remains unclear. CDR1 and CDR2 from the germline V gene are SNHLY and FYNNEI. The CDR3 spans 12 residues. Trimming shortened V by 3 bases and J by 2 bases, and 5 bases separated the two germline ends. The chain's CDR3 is CASSEIPYEQYF. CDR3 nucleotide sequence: TGTGCCAGCAGTGAGATTCCCTACGAGCAGTACTTC.

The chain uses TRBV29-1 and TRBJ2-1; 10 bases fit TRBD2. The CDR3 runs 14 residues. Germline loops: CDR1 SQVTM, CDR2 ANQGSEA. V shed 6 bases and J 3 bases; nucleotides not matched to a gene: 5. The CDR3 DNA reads TGCAGCGTACCGACTAGCGGGTTCTACAATGAGCAGTTCTTC. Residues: CSVPTSGFYNEQFF.

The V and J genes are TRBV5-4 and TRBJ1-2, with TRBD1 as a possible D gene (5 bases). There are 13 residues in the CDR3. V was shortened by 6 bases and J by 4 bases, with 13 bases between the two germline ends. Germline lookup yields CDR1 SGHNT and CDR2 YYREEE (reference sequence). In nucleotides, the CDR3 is TGTGCCAGCACGGCGGGCGGGACCTATGGCTACACCTTC. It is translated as CASTAGGTYGYTF.

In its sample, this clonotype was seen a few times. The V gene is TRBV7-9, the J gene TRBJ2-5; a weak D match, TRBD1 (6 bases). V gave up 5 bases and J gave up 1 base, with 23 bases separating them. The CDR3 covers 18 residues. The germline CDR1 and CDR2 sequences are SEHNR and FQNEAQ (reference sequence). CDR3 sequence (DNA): TGTGCCAGCAGCGCCACAGGGATAGTAAAGGACCTCCAAGAGACCCAGTACTTC. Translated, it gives CASSATGIVKDLQETQYF.

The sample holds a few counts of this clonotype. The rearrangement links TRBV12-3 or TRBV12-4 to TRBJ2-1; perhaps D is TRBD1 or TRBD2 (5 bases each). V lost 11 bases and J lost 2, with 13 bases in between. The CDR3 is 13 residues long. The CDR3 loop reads CASGTDPYNEQFF. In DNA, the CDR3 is TGTGCCTCCGGGACGGATCCCTACAATGAGCAGTTCTTC.

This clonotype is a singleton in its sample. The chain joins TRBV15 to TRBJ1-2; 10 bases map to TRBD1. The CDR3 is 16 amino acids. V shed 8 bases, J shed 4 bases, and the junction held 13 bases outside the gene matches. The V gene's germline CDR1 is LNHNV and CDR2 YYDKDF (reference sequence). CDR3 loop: CATEARDRGSIYGYTF. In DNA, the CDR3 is TGTGCCACCGAGGCAAGGGACAGGGGTTCCATCTATGGCTACACCTTC.

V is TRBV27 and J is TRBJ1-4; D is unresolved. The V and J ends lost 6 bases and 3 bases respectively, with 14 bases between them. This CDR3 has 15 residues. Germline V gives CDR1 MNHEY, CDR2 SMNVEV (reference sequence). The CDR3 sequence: CASRRPGMANEKLFF. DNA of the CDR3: TGTGCCAGCAGGCGACCGGGGATGGCTAATGAAAAACTGTTTTTT. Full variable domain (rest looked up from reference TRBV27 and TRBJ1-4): EAQVTQNPRYLITVTGKKLTVTCSQNMNHEYMSWYRQDPGLGLRQIYYSMNVEVTDKGDVPEGYKVSRKEKRNFPLILESPSPNQTSLYFCASRRPGMANEKLFFGSGTQLSVL.

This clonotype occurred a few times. The CDR3 DNA reads TGTGCCAGCAGTTATTCCGGGACAGGGGAACCTGGGGCCAACGTCCTGACTTTC. Protein product: CASSYSGTGEPGANVLTF. The chain uses TRBV6-2 or TRBV6-3 and TRBJ2-6; 10 nucleotides line up with TRBD1. The germline gives CDR1 MNHEY, CDR2 SVGEGT. V was clipped by 3 bases and J by 2 bases; unmatched bases: 7. The CDR3 covers 18 residues.

The DNA for the CDR3 is TGTGCCACTCTGACAGGGGGAACTTATGGCTACACCTTC. This encodes CATLTGGTYGYTF. The chain links TRBV19 to TRBJ1-2, with 9 nucleotides matching TRBD1. The ends lost 10 bases at V and 5 bases at J; junction bases unmatched: 8. CDR3 size: 13 residues. Germline V gene data show CDR1 as LNHDA and CDR2 as SQIVND (reference sequence). The complete variable domain, with remaining parts taken from reference TRBV19 and TRBJ1-2, reads DGGITQSPKYLFRKEGQNVTLSCEQNLNHDAMYWYRQDPGQGLRLIYYSQIVNDFQKGDIAEGYSVSREKKESFPLTVTSAQKNPTAFYLCATLTGGTYGYTFGSGTRLTVV.

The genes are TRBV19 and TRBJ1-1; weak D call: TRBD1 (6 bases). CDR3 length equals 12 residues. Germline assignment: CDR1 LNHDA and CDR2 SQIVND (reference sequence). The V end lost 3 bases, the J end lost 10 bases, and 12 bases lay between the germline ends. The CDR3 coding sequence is TGTGCCAGTAGTATTTCACAGGGCGCAGCTTTCTTT. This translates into CASSISQGAAFF.

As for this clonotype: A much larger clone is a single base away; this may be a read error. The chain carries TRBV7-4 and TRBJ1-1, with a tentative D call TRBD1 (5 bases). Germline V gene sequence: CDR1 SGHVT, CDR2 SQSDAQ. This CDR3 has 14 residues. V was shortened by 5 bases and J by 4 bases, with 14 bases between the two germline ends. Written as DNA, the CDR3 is TGTGCCAGCAGCGCCCGACGGGGGGGCACTGAAGCTTTCTTT. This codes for CASSARRGGTEAFF.

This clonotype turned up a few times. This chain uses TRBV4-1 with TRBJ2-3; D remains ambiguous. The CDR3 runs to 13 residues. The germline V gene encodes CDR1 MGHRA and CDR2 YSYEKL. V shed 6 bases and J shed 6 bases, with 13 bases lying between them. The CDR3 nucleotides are TGCGCCAGCAGTCGACCATACGGGGATACGCAGTATTTT. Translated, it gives CASSRPYGDTQYF.

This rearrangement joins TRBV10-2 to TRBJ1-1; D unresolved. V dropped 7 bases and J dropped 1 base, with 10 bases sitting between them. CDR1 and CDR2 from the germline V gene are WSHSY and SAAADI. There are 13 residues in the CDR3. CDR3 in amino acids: CASTPPGNTEAFF. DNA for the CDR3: TGCGCCAGCACCCCCCCGGGGAACACTGAAGCTTTCTTT.

The CDR3 reads CAISGYYNEQFF. CDR3 DNA: TGTGCCATCAGTGGGTATTACAATGAGCAGTTCTTC. V and J are TRBV10-3 and TRBJ2-1; D ambiguous. The germline V and J ends were trimmed by 4 bases and 4 bases, with 5 bases remaining between them. The CDR3 loop spans 12 amino acids. In germline, CDR1 is ENHRY, CDR2 SYGVKD.

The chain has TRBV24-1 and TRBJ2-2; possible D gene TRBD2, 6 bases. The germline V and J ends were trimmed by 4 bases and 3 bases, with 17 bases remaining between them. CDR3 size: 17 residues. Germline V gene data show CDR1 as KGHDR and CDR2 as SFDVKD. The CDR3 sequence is CATSETGGQIYTGELFF. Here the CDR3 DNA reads TGTGCCACCAGTGAAACCGGAGGGCAAATCTACACCGGGGAGCTGTTTTTT.

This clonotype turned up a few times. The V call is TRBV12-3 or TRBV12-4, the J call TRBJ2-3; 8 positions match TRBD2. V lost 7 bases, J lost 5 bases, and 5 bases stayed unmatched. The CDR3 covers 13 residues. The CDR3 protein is CASTRGGQDTQYF. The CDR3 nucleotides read TGTGCCAGCACTCGGGGGGGCCAAGATACGCAGTATTTT.

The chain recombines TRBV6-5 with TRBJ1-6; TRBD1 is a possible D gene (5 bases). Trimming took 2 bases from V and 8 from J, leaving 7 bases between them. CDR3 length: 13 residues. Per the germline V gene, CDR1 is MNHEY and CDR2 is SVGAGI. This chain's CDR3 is CASSYRGDSPLHF. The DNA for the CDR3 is TGTGCCAGCAGTTACAGGGGCGATTCACCCCTCCACTTT.

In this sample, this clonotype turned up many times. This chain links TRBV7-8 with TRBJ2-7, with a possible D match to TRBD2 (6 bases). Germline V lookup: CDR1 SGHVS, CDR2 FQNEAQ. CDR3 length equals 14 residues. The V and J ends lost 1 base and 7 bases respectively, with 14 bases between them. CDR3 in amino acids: CASSLGGVGTEQYV. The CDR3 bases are TGTGCCAGCAGCTTAGGGGGGGTGGGAACGGAGCAGTACGTC.

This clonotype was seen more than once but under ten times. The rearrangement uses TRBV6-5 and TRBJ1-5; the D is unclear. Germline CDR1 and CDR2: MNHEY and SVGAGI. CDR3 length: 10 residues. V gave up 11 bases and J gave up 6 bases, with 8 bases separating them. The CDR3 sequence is CAFKAQPQHF. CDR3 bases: TGTGCCTTTAAGGCTCAGCCCCAGCATTTT.